The 17 T cell receptor beta chains presented below share a single source sample, sequenced in a study of OX40 agonist ivuxolimab in advanced cancers. Using immunoSEQ multiplex PCR, the repertoire was profiled, and TCRdb retains in-frame clones only, with some absent. The sample has 55,000 to 75,000 clones, around 80% seen once. The specimen was CD4+ or CD8+ T cells sorted from blood, collected in a trial of the OX40 agonist ivuxolimab. The receptors were gathered from an adult with an advanced solid tumor such as melanoma, head and neck, liver or kidney cancer.

This clone was recorded once. The J gene is TRBJ1-5, the V gene TRBV2; D gene unclear. V was pared by 4 bases and J by 4 bases, with 11 bases between. Germline CDR1 and CDR2: SNHLY and FYNNEI. CDR3 length: 14 residues. The CDR3 DNA sequence: TGTGCCAGCAGTGCCGCCAGGCAAAATCAGCCCCAGCATTTT. Translated, it gives CASSAARQNQPQHF.

This clone was seen a single time. The rearrangement joins TRBV7-8 to TRBJ1-4; a possible D gene is TRBD1 (6 bases). V lost 5 bases, J lost 1 base, and 11 bases lay in between. This CDR3 region has 15 residues. Germline V gene lookup returns CDR1 SGHVS and CDR2 FQNEAQ. CDR3 coding DNA: TGTGCCAGCAGCAGATCCAGGGGAACTAATGAAAAACTGTTTTTT. This gives the protein CASSRSRGTNEKLFF.

The chain combines TRBV9 with TRBJ2-2, with D perhaps TRBD1 or TRBD2 (5 bases each). The CDR3 extends over 15 amino acids. V gave up 3 bases and J gave up 5 bases, with 14 bases separating them. Germline CDR1 reads SGDLS; CDR2 reads YYNGEE. CDR3 coding DNA: TGTGCCAGCAGCGGGGTATCGGGGCGGACCGGGGAGCTGTTTTTT. This encodes CASSGVSGRTGELFF. The full variable domain, completed using reference TRBV9 and TRBJ2-2, is DSGVTQTPKHLITATGQRVTLRCSPRSGDLSVYWYQQSLDQGLQFLIQYYNGEERAKGNILERFSAQQFPDLHSELNLSSLELGDSALYFCASSGVSGRTGELFFGEGSRLTVL.

The rearrangement uses TRBV27 and TRBJ2-6; no reliable D call. V lost 6 bases to trimming and J lost 0 bases, with 6 bases between them. This CDR3 spans 14 amino acids. Germline loops: CDR1 MNHEY, CDR2 SMNVEV (reference sequence). In DNA, the CDR3 is TGTGCCAGCAGAACCTACTCTGGGGCCAACGTCCTGACTTTC. It codes for CASRTYSGANVLTF.

The chain employs TRBV9 and TRBJ1-6; 10 bases line up with TRBD1. Trimming took 4 bases from V and 2 from J; bases not matched to a gene: 9. The germline CDR1 and CDR2 sequences are SGDLS and YYNGEE. This CDR3 region has 18 residues. The chain's CDR3 is CASSPDAGTGAYNSPLHF. The DNA of the CDR3 is TGTGCCAGCAGCCCAGACGCCGGGACAGGGGCCTATAATTCACCCCTCCACTTT.

This clone was counted only a few times. The chain recombines TRBV6-5 with TRBJ1-2; D ambiguous. The CDR3 has 13 amino acids. The germline V gene has CDR1 MNHEY and CDR2 SVGAGI. The ends were cut back, 2 bases at V and 4 bases at J, with 8 bases in the middle. The CDR3 protein is CASSYTDRYGYTF. The CDR3 DNA is TGTGCCAGCAGTTACACCGACCGCTATGGCTACACCTTC.

The chain is built from TRBV18 and TRBJ2-5, with TRBD2 as a possible D gene (5 bases). This CDR3 is built from 14 residues. V was cut by 1 base and J by 4 bases, with 10 bases left in between. The V gene's germline CDR1 is KGHSH and CDR2 LQKENI. As DNA, the CDR3 is TGTGCCAGCTCACCACAGTGGGAGAGAGAGACCCAGTACTTC. Its protein product is CASSPQWERETQYF.

V is TRBV7-9 and J is TRBJ1-4; no clear D gene. Trimming took off 7 bases at V and 3 bases at J, with 9 bases between the two ends. The CDR3 covers 13 residues. Germline V gene data show CDR1 as SEHNR and CDR2 as FQNEAQ (reference sequence). The CDR3 loop is CASTLGSNEKLFF. The CDR3, as DNA: TGTGCCAGCACCTTGGGGTCTAATGAAAAACTGTTTTTT.

Concerning this clone itself: This specimen includes other DNA sequences encoding the same CDR3. This rearrangement joins TRBV18 to TRBJ2-7; D is undetermined. V was clipped by 1 base and J by 2 bases, with 9 bases between them. The CDR3 sequence is 14 residues long. Germline V gene lookup returns CDR1 KGHSH and CDR2 LQKENI. In nucleotides, the CDR3 is TGTGCCAGCTCACCACGCCAAGGTACCTACGAGCAGTACTTC. Protein product: CASSPRQGTYEQYF. The variable domain in full, completed from reference TRBV18 and TRBJ2-7, reads NAGVMQNPRHLVRRRGQEARLRCSPMKGHSHVYWYRQLPEEGLKFMVYLQKENIIDESGMPKERFSAEFPKEGPSILRIQQVVRGDSAAYFCASSPRQGTYEQYFGPGTRLTVT.

The chain combines TRBV5-1 with TRBJ1-4; a possible D gene is TRBD1 (5 bases). The V gene lost 4 bases and the J gene lost 4 bases, with 8 bases spanning the gap. This CDR3 is built from 13 residues. Germline CDR1 and CDR2: SGHRS and YFSETQ. CDR3 nucleotides: TGCGCCAGCAGCCGGGGCAGTAATGAAAAACTGTTTTTT. It is translated as CASSRGSNEKLFF.

The chain couples TRBV2 to TRBJ1-2; D is perhaps TRBD1 (5 bases). Germline V gene lookup returns CDR1 SNHLY and CDR2 FYNNEI. The CDR3 is 13 residues long. V was trimmed by 3 bases and J by 5 bases, leaving 10 bases between them. The CDR3, as DNA: TGTGCCAGCAGTGAGGGGGGGAGGTATGGCTACACCTTC. This codes for CASSEGGRYGYTF.

J is TRBJ2-1 and V is TRBV5-6, with D perhaps TRBD1 (6 bases). This CDR3 has 13 amino acids. The V end lost 4 bases, the J end lost 12 bases, and 17 bases lay between the germline ends. Germline V gene sequence: CDR1 SGHDT, CDR2 YYEEEE. The CDR3 DNA sequence: TGTGCCAGCAGCGCAAGCAGGGGTCGGGGGCAGTTCTTC. It is translated as CASSASRGRGQFF.

The gene calls are TRBV19 and TRBJ1-1, with a tentative D call TRBD1 (5 bases). Germline V gene lookup returns CDR1 LNHDA and CDR2 SQIVND (reference sequence). This CDR3 is 14 amino acids long. The V and J ends lost 4 bases and 4 bases respectively, with 13 bases between them. DNA of the CDR3: TGTGCCAGTAGTACACCTCAGGGTCGCACTGAAGCTTTCTTT. It is translated as CASSTPQGRTEAFF.

The rearrangement links TRBV18 to TRBJ2-1; 9 nucleotides align to TRBD2. The germline V gene has CDR1 KGHSH and CDR2 LQKENI. This CDR3 has 15 amino acids. Germline trimming cut 1 base from V and 5 bases from J; bases unmatched to any gene: 3. Here the CDR3 DNA reads TGTGCCAGCTCACCACGGCTAGCGGGGAACAATGAGCAGTTCTTC. Protein sequence: CASSPRLAGNNEQFF.

The chain is built from TRBV10-3 and TRBJ2-5, with 8 bases aligning to TRBD2. The germline CDR1 and CDR2 sequences are ENHRY and SYGVKD. The junction had 5 bases not matched to a gene; V was cut back by 4 bases and J by 1 base. The CDR3 totals 15 residues. The DNA for the CDR3 is TGTGCCATCAGTGGCACTAGCGGTTCCCAAGAGACCCAGTACTTC. Protein product: CAISGTSGSQETQYF.

This clone was found once. The J gene is TRBJ2-3, the V gene TRBV28; D tentatively fits TRBD1 or TRBD2 (6 bases each). Trimming removed 7 bases from V and 6 bases from J, with 14 bases in between. The length of the CDR3 is 13 residues. Germline assignment: CDR1 MDHEN and CDR2 SYDVKM. The CDR3 sequence is CASKRTGADTQYF. In DNA form, the CDR3 reads TGTGCCAGCAAACGGACGGGGGCGGATACGCAGTATTTT.

The chain uses TRBV4-2 and TRBJ2-7, with 8 bases fitting TRBD1. V lost 0 bases, J lost 9 bases, and 10 bases stayed unmatched. The CDR3 is 15 amino acids. Per germline, CDR1 LGHNA and CDR2 YNFKEQ. CDR3 loop: CASSQDSGQANRQYF. In DNA form, the CDR3 reads TGTGCCAGCAGCCAAGATTCGGGACAGGCAAACAGGCAGTACTTC.